The 9 T cell receptor beta chains below all came from one sample that was sequenced in a study of CD8 T cells in ankylosing spondylitis. For these TCRs, the target antigens are not known. TCRdb fed the 5' RACE reads into MiXCR, producing one record per CDR3 protein. The sample includes about 800,000 distinct CDR3 sequences, approximately 12% seen only once; the top ten take approximately 0.5%. Findings and limits, study-wide: A TCR beta motif made of under 10 highly homologous variants seemed typical of ankylosing spondylitis blood.

The material sequenced was blood, either unsorted or a sorted T cell fraction (not recorded which). These receptors all come from a male donor with ankylosing spondylitis.

This clonotype came up a few times. The V gene is TRBV20-1, the J gene TRBJ2-3; no definite D call. The CDR3 totals 16 residues. Germline V gene sequence: CDR1 DFQATT, CDR2 SNEGSKA (reference sequence). Trimming removed 4 bases from V and 0 bases from J, with 17 bases in between. The CDR3 DNA follows: TGCAGTGCTACTACATCTAGACCCATGAGCACAGATACGCAGTATTTT. It codes for CSATTSRPMSTDTQYF.

The chain has TRBV20-1 and TRBJ2-7; D unclear. This CDR3 has 13 residues. Germline V gene lookup returns CDR1 DFQATT and CDR2 SNEGSKA (reference sequence). Trimming took off 4 bases at V and 0 bases at J, with 10 bases between the two ends. The CDR3 sequence: CSAIRYSSYEQYF. CDR3 coding DNA: TGCAGTGCTATCCGATACAGCTCCTACGAGCAGTACTTC.

This clonotype was recorded a few times. V gene TRBV7-8 combines with J gene TRBJ2-1; unclear D gene. The germline V gene encodes CDR1 SGHVS and CDR2 FQNEAQ. V dropped 1 base and J dropped 5 bases, with 9 bases sitting between them. The CDR3 is made up of 14 amino acids. In nucleotides, the CDR3 is TGTGCCAGCAGCTTAGAACGCAAGAACAATGAGCAGTTCTTC. Protein: CASSLERKNNEQFF.

V gene TRBV7-2 combines with J gene TRBJ2-1, with 9 positions matching TRBD2. J lost 4 bases, V lost 5 bases, and 6 bases had no gene match. This CDR3 has 15 amino acids. Germline V lookup: CDR1 SGHTA, CDR2 FQGNSA. The CDR3 DNA is TGTGCCAGCAGCCTCCGGACTAGCGATTACAATGAGCAGTTCTTC. It codes for CASSLRTSDYNEQFF.

This clonotype was counted a few times. The V gene is TRBV4-3, the J gene TRBJ2-5, with 8 nucleotides matching TRBD1. CDR3 length: 14 residues. Germline V gives CDR1 LGHNA, CDR2 YSLEER. Trimming removed 4 bases from V and 5 bases from J; junction bases left unmatched: 6. CDR3 loop: CASSRQGAYETQYF. In DNA, the CDR3 is TGCGCCAGCAGCCGGCAGGGGGCTTATGAGACCCAGTACTTC.

The V call is TRBV6-5, the J call TRBJ1-2; perhaps TRBD1 as D (6 bases). The germline V and J ends were trimmed by 7 bases and 9 bases, with 12 bases remaining between them. CDR3 length equals 11 residues. CDR1 and CDR2 from the germline V gene are MNHEY and SVGAGI. The DNA of the CDR3 is TGTGCCAGCACGACAGGTGGGCGCTACACCTTC. This gives the protein CASTTGGRYTF.

The sample holds a few counts of this clonotype. The chain joins TRBV6-1 to TRBJ2-7; D not certain. This CDR3 region has 14 residues. With 6 bases removed from V and 6 bases from J, the gap between germline ends came to 18 bases. Germline V CDR1 and CDR2: MNHNS, SASEGT. As DNA, the CDR3 is TGTGCCAGCAGCCTCGACAACCTGCACCGCGAGCAGTACTTC. It translates to CASSLDNLHREQYF.

This clonotype was detected a few times. The chain recombines TRBV12-3 or TRBV12-4 with TRBJ1-4; D perhaps matches TRBD1 (6 bases). This CDR3 is 13 amino acids long. V dropped 3 bases and J dropped 7 bases, with 9 bases sitting between them. The CDR3 is CASSFQGTEKLFF. In DNA, the CDR3 is TGTGCCAGCAGTTTCCAGGGGACTGAAAAACTGTTTTTT.

V usage is TRBV2 and J usage is TRBJ2-1, with D uncertain. Germline V lookup: CDR1 SNHLY, CDR2 FYNNEI. V was pared by 4 bases and J by 8 bases, with 6 bases between. The CDR3 has 11 amino acids. CDR3 amino acids: CASSGLYEQFF. The DNA for the CDR3 is TGTGCCAGCAGTGGATTATATGAGCAGTTCTTC.